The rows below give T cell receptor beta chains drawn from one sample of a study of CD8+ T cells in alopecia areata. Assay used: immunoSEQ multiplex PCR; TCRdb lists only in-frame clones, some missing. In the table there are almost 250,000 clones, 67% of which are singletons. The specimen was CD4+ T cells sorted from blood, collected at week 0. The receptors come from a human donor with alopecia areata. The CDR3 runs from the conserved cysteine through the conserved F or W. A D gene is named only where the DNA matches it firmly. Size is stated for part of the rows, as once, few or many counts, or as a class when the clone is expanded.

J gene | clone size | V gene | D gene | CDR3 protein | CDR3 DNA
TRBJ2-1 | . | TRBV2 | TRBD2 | CASSTVAGGEQFF | TGTGCCAGCAGTACCGTAGCGGGGGGGGAGCAGTTCTTC
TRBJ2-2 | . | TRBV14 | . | CASSQDYQGTDVGELFF | TGTGCCAGCAGCCAAGATTACCAGGGGACTGACGTCGGGGAGCTGTTTTTT
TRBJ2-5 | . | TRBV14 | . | CASSPFGLLQETQYF | TGTGCCAGCAGCCCTTTCGGACTGCTCCAAGAGACCCAGTACTTC
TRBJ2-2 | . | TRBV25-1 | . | CASSVSGTPNTGELFF | TGTGCCAGCAGTGTGTCCGGGACACCGAACACCGGGGAGCTGTTTTTT
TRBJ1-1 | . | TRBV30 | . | CAWIRGNTEAFF | TGTGCCTGGATACGGGGGAACACTGAAGCTTTCTTT
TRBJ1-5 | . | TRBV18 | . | CASSPTKDQPQHF | TGTGCCAGCTCACCAACCAAGGATCAGCCCCAGCATTTT
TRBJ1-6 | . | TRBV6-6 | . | CASRDYNSPLHF | TGTGCCAGCAGGGACTATAATTCACCCCTCCACTTT
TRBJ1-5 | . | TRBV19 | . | CASSPRGGTNQPQHF | TGTGCCAGTAGTCCCCGCGGGGGAACCAATCAGCCCCAGCATTTT
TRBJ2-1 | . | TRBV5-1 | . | CASSQGLPYNEQFF | TGCGCCAGCAGCCAAGGACTTCCCTACAATGAGCAGTTCTTC
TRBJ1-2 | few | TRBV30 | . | CAWSVIGNYGYTF | TGTGCCTGGAGTGTGATCGGCAACTATGGCTACACCTTC
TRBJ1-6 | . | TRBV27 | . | CASSPRTGSSYNSPLHF | TGTGCCAGCAGTCCGCGCACAGGGAGCTCCTATAATTCACCCCTCCACTTT
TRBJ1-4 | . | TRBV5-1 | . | CASRLWEGNEKLFF | TGCGCCAGCAGATTGTGGGAGGGTAATGAAAAACTGTTTTTT
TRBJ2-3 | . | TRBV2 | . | CASMDSTPDTQYF | TGTGCCAGCATGGACTCCACCCCAGATACGCAGTATTTT
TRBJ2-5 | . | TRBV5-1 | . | CASNQRGGMETQYF | TGCGCCAGCAATCAGCGAGGGGGAATGGAGACCCAGTACTTC
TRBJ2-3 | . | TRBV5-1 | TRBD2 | CASSLDPSGGGTDTQYF | TGCGCCAGCAGCTTGGATCCTAGCGGGGGTGGTACAGATACGCAGTATTTT
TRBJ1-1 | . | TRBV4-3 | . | CASSQVPLNTEAFF | TGCGCCAGCAGCCAAGTCCCCCTGAACACTGAAGCTTTCTTT
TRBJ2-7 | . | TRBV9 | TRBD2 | CASSVGLAGSYEQYF | TGTGCCAGCAGCGTAGGACTAGCGGGGTCCTACGAGCAGTACTTC
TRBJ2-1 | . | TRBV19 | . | CASSPDSAREQFF | TGTGCCAGTAGCCCGGACTCGGCAAGGGAGCAGTTCTTC
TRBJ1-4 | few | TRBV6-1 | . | CASSAEVGHDGNEKLFF | TGTGCCAGCAGTGCAGAGGTGGGGCATGACGGAAATGAAAAACTGTTTTTT
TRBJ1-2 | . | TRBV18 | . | CASSPRDVFNYGYTF | TGTGCCAGCTCACCACGGGACGTGTTTAACTATGGCTACACCTTC
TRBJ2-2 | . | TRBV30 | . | CAWMGSGELFF | TGTGCCTGGATGGGGTCCGGGGAGCTGTTTTTT
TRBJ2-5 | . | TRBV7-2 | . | CASSSSGETQYF | TGTGCCAGCAGCTCCTCGGGAGAGACCCAGTACTTC
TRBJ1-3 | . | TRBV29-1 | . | CSVLQGLSGNTIYF | TGCAGCGTTCTTCAGGGTCTCTCTGGAAACACCATATATTTT